The present T cell receptor (beta chain) was sequenced within a study of T cell responses to AZD1222 COVID-19 vaccine. Study conclusions and caveats: Close to half of all spike-specific TCRs reportedly target regions of the variants that are unmutated. Baseline seropositivity characterized only a handful of AZD1222 recipients. In a largely white British group with more females than males, clonal diversity was possibly underestimated.

Measured with immunoSEQ multiplex PCR; TCRdb has only the in-frame clones, and not every one. The data hold around 140,000 clones, with more than 80% observed a single time. Remarks on this clone: Its antigen is currently unknown.

The CDR3 contains 15 residues. J is TRBJ1-4 and V is TRBV21-1; the D call TRBD1 from the table was never checked on the DNA. TRBV21-1 is a documented pseudogene. This material consisted of peripheral blood, taken on day 0 of AZD1222 vaccination. This receptor was identified in an adult in good health. CDR3 sequence (DNA): TGTGCCAGCAGCAAAATGGACAGGAGGAATGAAAAACTGTTTTTT. This encodes CASSKMDRRNEKLFF.